One sample yielded the 15 T cell receptor beta chains listed below, sequenced in a study of blood T cell repertoires in COVID-19. Clones were sequenced by immunoSEQ multiplex PCR, and TCRdb holds only the in-frame ones, with some missing. The sample holds roughly 66,000 clones, 82% seen once. Sequencing used peripheral blood. These receptors came from a man aged 60 to 69 with acute or convalescent COVID-19.

The V gene is TRBV19, the J gene TRBJ2-2; 7 bases agree with TRBD2. Germline CDR1 and CDR2: LNHDA and SQIVND (reference sequence). The CDR3 consists of 16 residues. V shed 0 bases, J shed 5 bases, and the junction held 6 bases outside the gene matches. The CDR3 DNA sequence: TGTGCCAGTAGTATAGATCGGCGGGGAGGGACCGGGGAGCTGTTTTTT. Its protein is CASSIDRRGGTGELFF.

The chain carries TRBV29-1 and TRBJ2-7, with D possibly being TRBD1 (5 bases). Per germline, CDR1 SQVTM and CDR2 ANQGSEA. Trimming left V 1 base short and J 4 bases short, with 11 bases between. This CDR3 comprises 13 residues. The DNA of the CDR3 is TGCAGCGTTGAAGCAGGGAATGGTTACGAGCAGTACTTC. Protein: CSVEAGNGYEQYF.

The chain recombines TRBV15 with TRBJ1-4; 9 nucleotides line up with TRBD1. The V gene end was trimmed by 0 bases and the J gene end by 5 bases; junction bases not matched to a gene: 4. Germline values: CDR1 LNHNV, CDR2 YYDKDF (reference sequence). CDR3 length: 16 residues. CDR3 in DNA: TGTGCCACCAGCAGAGATCGGGGACAGGGAAATGAAAAACTGTTTTTT. It specifies CATSRDRGQGNEKLFF.

There are a few counts of this clone. V usage is TRBV27 and J usage is TRBJ1-2; D is ambiguous. V lost 0 bases and J lost 4, with 12 bases in between. The CDR3 is 15 amino acids. Germline loops: CDR1 MNHEY, CDR2 SMNVEV (reference sequence). CDR3 sequence: CASSLSPGAVYGYTF. CDR3 sequence (DNA): TGTGCCAGCAGTTTATCACCAGGCGCTGTCTATGGCTACACCTTC.

In this sample, this clone turned up a few times. This chain links TRBV9 with TRBJ2-4, with a possible D match to TRBD1 (5 bases). The length of the CDR3 is 14 residues. Germline CDR1 reads SGDLS; CDR2 reads YYNGEE. Trimming took off 4 bases at V and 0 bases at J, with 8 bases between the two ends. The CDR3 spells CASSQGLAKNIQYF. The CDR3 DNA reads as TGTGCCAGCAGCCAGGGTCTAGCCAAAAACATTCAGTACTTC.

V usage is TRBV7-2 and J usage is TRBJ1-6; 7 bases are shared with TRBD1. The germline V gene has CDR1 SGHTA and CDR2 FQGNSA. V lost 8 bases and J lost 6; bases outside the gene matches: 7. The CDR3 is made up of 14 amino acids. CDR3 sequence: CASSRDRLNSPLHF. CDR3 nucleotide sequence: TGTGCCAGCTCTCGGGACAGACTTAATTCACCCCTCCACTTT.

V is TRBV4-3 and J is TRBJ2-5; 10 bases fit TRBD2. The V gene end was trimmed by 3 bases and the J gene end by 3 bases; junction bases not matched to a gene: 4. From germline, CDR1 is LGHNA and CDR2 YSLEER. The CDR3 length is 15 residues. The CDR3 sequence is CASSQEAGGKETQYF. The CDR3 bases are TGCGCCAGCAGCCAGGAAGCGGGGGGGAAAGAGACCCAGTACTTC.

This clone was seen a few times. J is TRBJ1-4 and V is TRBV27; 7 positions agree with TRBD1. The CDR3 has 14 residues. The junction had 11 bases not matched to a gene; V was cut back by 8 bases and J by 8 bases. Germline V gene lookup returns CDR1 MNHEY and CDR2 SMNVEV (reference sequence). The CDR3 nucleotides read TGTGCCAGCCGGAACAGGGGCGCGGGCGAAAAACTGTTTTTT. Protein: CASRNRGAGEKLFF.

Here the CDR3 reads CASSIGGFGGNTIYF. Here the CDR3 DNA reads TGTGCCAGTAGTATTGGAGGGTTTGGTGGAAACACCATATATTTT. The chain employs TRBV19 and TRBJ1-3; D gene ambiguous. Germline V CDR1 and CDR2: LNHDA, SQIVND (reference sequence). V was cut by 3 bases and J by 3 bases, with 12 bases left in between. The CDR3 covers 15 residues.

The rearrangement links TRBV21-1 to TRBJ1-1; the D call of TRBD1 is as the table states it, not checked on the DNA. TRBV21-1 is noted as a pseudogene. The CDR3 has 13 amino acids. The DNA for the CDR3 is TGTGCCAGCAGCAAAAAGGGGGTCACTGAAGCTTTCTTT. This encodes CASSKKGVTEAFF.

The chain couples TRBV6-5 to TRBJ1-1; TRBD1 matches 7 bases. Germline loops: CDR1 MNHEY, CDR2 SVGAGI. This CDR3 has 15 amino acids. V shed 2 bases and J 1 base; nucleotides not matched to a gene: 4. The CDR3 region is CASSYTGQRNTEAFF. The CDR3 DNA reads as TGTGCCAGCAGTTACACGGGACAGCGGAACACTGAAGCTTTCTTT.

This chain uses TRBV4-1 with TRBJ2-5, with 7 bases aligning to TRBD2. This CDR3 has 16 residues. CDR1 and CDR2 from the germline V gene are MGHRA and YSYEKL. Losses at the gene ends were 1 base for V and 2 bases for J; bases not matched to a gene: 7. CDR3 sequence (DNA): TGCGCCAGCAGCCAAGGGCCAGCGGGGTGGCAAGAGACCCAGTACTTC. Residues: CASSQGPAGWQETQYF.

This chain joins TRBV29-1 and TRBJ1-2, with D unresolved. V gave up 3 bases and J gave up 1 base, with 6 bases separating them. Germline loops: CDR1 SQVTM, CDR2 ANQGSEA. The CDR3 totals 12 residues. The CDR3 DNA reads as TGCAGCGTTGACCACAGTAACTATGGCTACACCTTC. As protein: CSVDHSNYGYTF.

The gene calls are TRBV7-2 and TRBJ1-6, with 7 bases lining up with TRBD1. V shed 5 bases, J shed 18 bases, and the junction held 10 bases outside the gene matches. CDR3 length: 12 amino acids. In germline, CDR1 is SGHTA, CDR2 FQGNSA. The CDR3 protein is CASSSPPGQYHF. In DNA form, the CDR3 reads TGTGCCAGCAGCAGCCCCCCGGGACAGTACCACTTT.

V and J are TRBV6-4 and TRBJ2-3; 13 bases match TRBD2. V was clipped by 3 bases and J by 2 bases; unmatched bases: 14. Germline assignment: CDR1 MRHNA and CDR2 SNTAGT. This CDR3 region has 20 residues. The DNA of the CDR3 is TGTGCCAGCAGTGAAGTTTCGGGACTAGCGGGGCGCCCTCCCACAGATACGCAGTATTTT. Its translation is CASSEVSGLAGRPPTDTQYF.